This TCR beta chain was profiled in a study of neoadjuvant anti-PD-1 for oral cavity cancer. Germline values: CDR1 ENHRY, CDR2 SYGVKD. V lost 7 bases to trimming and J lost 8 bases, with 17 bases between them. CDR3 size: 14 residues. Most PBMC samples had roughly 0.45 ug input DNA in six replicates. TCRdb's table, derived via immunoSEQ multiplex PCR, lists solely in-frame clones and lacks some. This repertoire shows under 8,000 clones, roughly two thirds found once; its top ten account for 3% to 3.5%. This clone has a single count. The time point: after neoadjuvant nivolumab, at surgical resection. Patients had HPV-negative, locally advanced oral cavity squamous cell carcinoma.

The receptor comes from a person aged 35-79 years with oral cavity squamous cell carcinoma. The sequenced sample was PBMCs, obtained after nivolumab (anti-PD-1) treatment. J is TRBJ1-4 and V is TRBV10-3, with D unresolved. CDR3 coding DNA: TGTGCCATCAAATTCAGGAAATCACGAGAAAAACTGTTTTTT. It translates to CAIKFRKSREKLFF.